Following are 30 T cell receptor beta chains from one sample sequenced in a study of radiotherapy plus CTLA-4 blockade in lung cancer. Profiled with immunoSEQ multiplex PCR; TCRdb holds only in-frame clones, not every one. The sample contains about 120,000 clones, 85% to 90% of which appear only once. This material consisted of peripheral blood, taken from a patient treated with radiotherapy plus ipilimumab. The origin of the receptors is a human donor with non-small cell lung cancer that progressed on radiotherapy plus ipilimumab.

V gene TRBV11-3 combines with J gene TRBJ2-7; TRBD2 matches at 9 bases. Trimming at V came to 6 bases and at J to 0 bases, leaving 6 bases not matched to a gene. Germline V gene sequence: CDR1 SGHNT, CDR2 YENEEA. The CDR3 loop spans 15 amino acids. The CDR3 bases are TGTGCCAGCAGGCATTCTAGCGGGAACTCCTACGAGCAGTACTTC. Translated, it gives CASRHSSGNSYEQYF.

The chain couples TRBV7-2 to TRBJ2-1; D call uncertain. The CDR3 contains 13 residues. V was pared by 5 bases and J by 12 bases, with 17 bases between. Germline values: CDR1 SGHTA, CDR2 FQGNSA. The CDR3, as DNA: TGTGCCAGCAGCATTTCTCTCCCAGCAGGGCAGTTCTTC. Protein product: CASSISLPAGQFF.

The V call is TRBV9, the J call TRBJ2-4; possible D gene TRBD1, 6 bases. Between the trimmed V and J ends, which lost 0 bases and 8 bases, there was a span of 15 bases. There are 15 residues in the CDR3. Germline assignment: CDR1 SGDLS and CDR2 YYNGEE. CDR3 nucleotides: TGTGCCAGCAGCGTAGGGGACACCCTAGGATACATTCAGTACTTC. Translating gives CASSVGDTLGYIQYF.

The chain joins TRBV29-1 to TRBJ2-1, with TRBD2 as a possible D gene (6 bases). Germline values: CDR1 SQVTM, CDR2 ANQGSEA. V dropped 5 bases and J dropped 5 bases, with 16 bases sitting between them. The CDR3 runs to 14 residues. The CDR3 here is CSVSRTSSNNEQFF. Here the CDR3 DNA reads TGCAGCGTTTCACGCACTAGCAGTAACAATGAGCAGTTCTTC.

The chain carries TRBV2 and TRBJ2-1, with 12 bases lining up with TRBD2. Germline-derived CDR1 and CDR2 are SNHLY and FYNNEI. The CDR3 has 14 residues. V was clipped by 9 bases and J by 6 bases; unmatched bases: 6. In DNA form, the CDR3 reads TGTGCCAGTCAGACTAGCGGGAGTGGCAATGAGCAGTTCTTC. This encodes CASQTSGSGNEQFF.

The genes are TRBV30 and TRBJ1-1, with TRBD1 matching 7 bases. This CDR3 is 12 amino acids long. Germline V lookup: CDR1 GTSNPN, CDR2 SVGIG (reference sequence). The V segment lost 3 bases and the J segment 4 bases; nucleotides outside the gene matches: 2. The CDR3: CAWSQGGTEAFF. The CDR3 coding sequence is TGTGCCTGGAGCCAGGGGGGCACTGAAGCTTTCTTT. Using reference TRBV30 and TRBJ1-1 for the parts outside the CDR3, the full variable domain is SQTIHQWPATLVQPVGSPLSLECTVEGTSNPNLYWYRQAAGRGLQLLFYSVGIGQISSEVPQNLSASRPQDRQFILSSKKLLLSDSGFYLCAWSQGGTEAFFGQGTRLTVV.

The chain joins TRBV4-1 to TRBJ1-1; D gene ambiguous. Trimming shortened V by 5 bases and J by 0 bases, and 7 bases separated the two germline ends. Germline values: CDR1 MGHRA, CDR2 YSYEKL. This CDR3 spans 13 amino acids. Here the CDR3 DNA reads TGCGCCAGCAGCGTTGGGGTGAACACTGAAGCTTTCTTT. Its translation is CASSVGVNTEAFF.

This sequence joins TRBV19 and TRBJ2-5; D is undetermined. The CDR3 consists of 14 residues. Germline assignment: CDR1 LNHDA and CDR2 SQIVND (reference sequence). The germline V and J ends were trimmed by 5 bases and 2 bases, with 12 bases remaining between them. The CDR3 DNA reads TGTGCCAGTAGTGGTCGGGCTGTACAAGAGACCCAGTACTTC. The encoded protein is CASSGRAVQETQYF.

The chain is built from TRBV7-3 and TRBJ2-7, with 9 bases fitting TRBD1. Looked up from germline, CDR1 is SGHTA and CDR2 is FQGTGA. Trimming removed 3 bases from V and 6 bases from J; junction bases left unmatched: 6. This CDR3 is built from 14 residues. CDR3 amino acids: CASSLTGGGGEQYF. As DNA, the CDR3 is TGTGCCAGCAGCTTGACAGGGGGTGGAGGCGAGCAGTACTTC. The full variable domain, in which reference TRBV7-3 and TRBJ2-7 provide the parts outside the CDR3, is GAGVSQTPSNKVTEKGKYVELRCDPISGHTALYWYRQSLGQGPEFLIYFQGTGAADDSGLPNDRFFAVRPEGSVSTLKIQRTERGDSAVYLCASSLTGGGGEQYFGPGTRLTVT.

The chain is built from TRBV7-8 and TRBJ1-2; 8 nucleotides line up with TRBD1. Germline V gives CDR1 SGHVS, CDR2 FQNEAQ. The CDR3 totals 14 residues. V shed 5 bases and J 6 bases; nucleotides not matched to a gene: 8. CDR3 in amino acids: CASSPPVRGHGYTF. For the CDR3, the DNA is TGTGCCAGCAGCCCCCCGGTCAGGGGGCATGGCTACACCTTC.

In this sample, this clone turned up a few times. This chain's CDR3 is CASSSRRGAVAFF. CDR3 nucleotides: TGTGCCAGTAGTAGTCGTCGGGGCGCAGTAGCTTTCTTT. This chain connects TRBV19 to TRBJ1-1, with D maybe TRBD1 (5 bases). Germline V CDR1 and CDR2: LNHDA, SQIVND (reference sequence). V lost 4 bases to trimming and J lost 10 bases, with 16 bases between them. This CDR3 region has 13 residues.

The chain links TRBV5-8 to TRBJ2-2; weak D call: TRBD2 (5 bases). The V end was cut by 2 bases, the J end by 7 bases, with 9 bases between. The CDR3 spans 13 residues. In germline, CDR1 is SGHTS, CDR2 YDEGEE. The CDR3 DNA reads as TGTGCCAGCAGCTTAATACGGGGCGGGGAGCTGTTTTTT. This codes for CASSLIRGGELFF.

This chain uses TRBV5-6 with TRBJ2-1; D perhaps matches TRBD2 (6 bases). The CDR3 runs 16 residues. CDR1 and CDR2 from the germline V gene are SGHDT and YYEEEE. The V and J ends lost 5 bases and 2 bases respectively, with 17 bases between them. CDR3 region: CASSRGAGSTYNEQFF. CDR3 nucleotides: TGTGCCAGCAGTCGCGGGGCGGGGTCCACCTACAATGAGCAGTTCTTC. The full variable domain, rest sourced from reference TRBV5-6 and TRBJ2-1, is DAGVTQSPTHLIKTRGQQVTLRCSPKSGHDTVSWYQQALGQGPQFIFQYYEEEERQRGNFPDRFSGHQFPNYSSELNVNALLLGDSALYLCASSRGAGSTYNEQFFGPGTRLTVL.

V usage is TRBV7-3 and J usage is TRBJ2-5; D might be TRBD1 (5 bases). The CDR3 is 13 residues long. Between the trimmed V and J ends, which lost 5 bases and 9 bases, there was a span of 16 bases. The V gene's germline CDR1 is SGHTA and CDR2 FQGTGA. The CDR3 DNA follows: TGTGCCAGCAGCCTGGGGCCAGGACAAGCCCAGTACTTC. As protein: CASSLGPGQAQYF.

The V gene is TRBV12-5, the J gene TRBJ2-3; D may be TRBD1 (5 bases). CDR3 size: 13 residues. V lost 2 bases to trimming and J lost 3 bases, with 6 bases between them. The germline gives CDR1 LGHNT, CDR2 FRNRAP. This CDR3 reads CASGLQGTDTQYF. The CDR3 DNA reads as TGTGCTAGTGGTTTGCAGGGTACAGATACGCAGTATTTT.

The CDR3 nucleotides are TGTGCCAGCAGCTTAGCTAGCGGGTTTACCTACGAGCAGTACTTC. Protein: CASSLASGFTYEQYF. The chain is built from TRBV11-2 and TRBJ2-7, with 8 positions matching TRBD2. This CDR3 has 15 amino acids. V lost 1 base, J lost 2 bases, and 4 bases stayed unmatched. Germline values: CDR1 SGHAT, CDR2 FQNNGV.

J is TRBJ1-2 and V is TRBV19; D is unclear. CDR1 and CDR2 (germline): LNHDA, SQIVND (reference sequence). CDR3 size: 15 residues. The V end was cut by 6 bases, the J end by 7 bases, with 21 bases between. In DNA form, the CDR3 reads TGTGCCAGTAGGATGGGTCCCCTCATGCCTACTGGCTACACCTTC. This gives the protein CASRMGPLMPTGYTF.

The chain links TRBV5-1 to TRBJ2-5; no firm D call. The V and J ends lost 0 bases and 6 bases respectively, with 15 bases between them. The CDR3 is 15 residues long. CDR1 SGHRS and CDR2 YFSETQ come from the germline V gene. The CDR3 coding sequence is TGCGCCAGCAGCTTGGACGGGCACCACGCAAAGACCCAGTACTTC. Its translation is CASSLDGHHAKTQYF.

The chain couples TRBV15 to TRBJ2-7, with TRBD2 matching 7 bases. The J segment lost 6 bases and the V segment lost 0 bases, leaving 20 bases of the junction unmatched. CDR1 LNHNV and CDR2 YYDKDF come from the germline V gene (reference sequence). This CDR3 comprises 19 residues. The CDR3 region is CATSRDRRFEAGEAREQYF. The CDR3 DNA reads TGTGCCACCAGCAGAGATCGGAGATTCGAGGCGGGAGAGGCTCGCGAGCAGTACTTC.

The table lists this clone with a count of one. This rearrangement joins TRBV9 to TRBJ2-3; unclear D gene. Germline V CDR1 and CDR2: SGDLS, YYNGEE. Trimming pared 0 bases from V and 6 bases from J, leaving 5 bases between. CDR3 size: 12 residues. CDR3 DNA sequence: TGTGCCAGCAGCGTAGATCCGGATACGCAGTATTTT. It is translated as CASSVDPDTQYF.

The chain employs TRBV9 and TRBJ2-5; the match to TRBD1 covers 8 bases. Germline assignment: CDR1 SGDLS and CDR2 YYNGEE. CDR3 length: 15 residues. V was pared by 2 bases and J by 2 bases, with 5 bases of the junction left unmatched. This CDR3 is CASSVGTGFQETQYF. In DNA form, the CDR3 reads TGTGCCAGCAGCGTCGGGACAGGTTTTCAAGAGACCCAGTACTTC.

This chain links TRBV7-9 with TRBJ2-1; 9 bases match TRBD2. This CDR3 region has 17 residues. The junction had 14 bases not matched to a gene; V was cut back by 4 bases and J by 7 bases. CDR1 is SEHNR and CDR2 is FQNEAQ in the germline V gene (reference sequence). CDR3 sequence (DNA): TGTGCCAGCAGCTCGAACCGACTAGCGGTAGTTCTGAATGAGCAGTTCTTC. Its protein is CASSSNRLAVVLNEQFF.

This chain joins TRBV19 and TRBJ2-1; 9 nucleotides line up with TRBD2. The CDR3 has 15 amino acids. Trimming cost V 3 bases and J 5 bases; bases outside gene matches: 5. Germline values: CDR1 LNHDA, CDR2 SQIVND (reference sequence). The CDR3, as DNA: TGTGCCAGTAGTATCTTTAGCGGGAGTAACAATGAGCAGTTCTTC. Translated: CASSIFSGSNNEQFF.

This chain connects TRBV6-4 to TRBJ2-2; 9 bases line up with TRBD2. CDR1 and CDR2 (germline): MRHNA, SNTAGT. Losses at the gene ends were 6 bases for V and 6 bases for J; bases not matched to a gene: 11. CDR3 length: 16 amino acids. The CDR3 DNA reads TGTGCCAGCAGCCCAAATTGGGGACTAGCCTCCGGGGAGCTGTTTTTT. This gives the protein CASSPNWGLASGELFF.

The rearrangement links TRBV19 to TRBJ2-2, with a possible D match to TRBD1 (6 bases). Germline CDR1 is LNHDA and CDR2 is SQIVND (reference sequence). The CDR3 length is 15 residues. V gave up 3 bases and J gave up 4 bases, with 12 bases separating them. DNA for the CDR3: TGTGCCAGTAGTATTCCAGGGGCAGGCACCGGGGAGCTGTTTTTT. Residues: CASSIPGAGTGELFF. Based on the CDR3 plus reference TRBV19 and TRBJ2-2, the full variable domain is DGGITQSPKYLFRKEGQNVTLSCEQNLNHDAMYWYRQDPGQGLRLIYYSQIVNDFQKGDIAEGYSVSREKKESFPLTVTSAQKNPTAFYLCASSIPGAGTGELFFGEGSRLTVL.

The chain has TRBV9 and TRBJ2-5; TRBD2 matches at 14 bases. The CDR3 spans 17 residues. The V and J ends lost 2 bases and 3 bases, in that order; junction bases with no gene match: 6. Germline V gene lookup returns CDR1 SGDLS and CDR2 YYNGEE. CDR3 nucleotide sequence: TGTGCCAGCAGCGTCGGGCGACTAGCGGGAGGGAAAGAGACCCAGTACTTC. As protein: CASSVGRLAGGKETQYF.

The table lists this clone with a few counts. J is TRBJ2-7 and V is TRBV10-3; a possible D gene is TRBD1 (6 bases). CDR1 and CDR2 (germline): ENHRY, SYGVKD. CDR3 length: 14 amino acids. With 4 bases removed from V and 1 base from J, the gap between germline ends came to 11 bases. The CDR3 bases are TGTGCCATCAGTGGACAGGTAATGTCCTACGAGCAGTACTTC. Its protein product is CAISGQVMSYEQYF.

This clone showed up just a few times. This chain uses TRBV9 with TRBJ1-3, with D possibly matching TRBD1 (6 bases). V dropped 0 bases and J dropped 2 bases, with 15 bases sitting between them. The CDR3 runs to 17 residues. Germline lookup yields CDR1 SGDLS and CDR2 YYNGEE. As DNA, the CDR3 is TGTGCCAGCAGCGTAGGCACACAGGGAAAGGCTGGAAACACCATATATTTT. Its translation: CASSVGTQGKAGNTIYF.

This clone showed up just a few times. The CDR3: CASSAGQSDEKLFF. In DNA form, the CDR3 reads TGTGCCAGCAGCGCGGGACAGTCGGATGAAAAACTGTTTTTT. The chain recombines TRBV5-4 with TRBJ1-4, with 7 bases identical to TRBD1. Germline CDR1 and CDR2: SGHNT and YYREEE (reference sequence). This CDR3 is built from 14 residues. The J segment lost 6 bases and the V segment lost 4 bases, leaving 6 bases of the junction unmatched.

Note on this clone: The junction departs from germline at one end; a sequencing error may be responsible. J is TRBJ2-5 and V is TRBV5-6, with TRBD1 identical over 8 bases. CDR3 length: 13 amino acids. Per germline, CDR1 SGHDT and CDR2 YYEEEE. The CDR3 is CASSSALRDRLNF. The CDR3, as DNA: TGTGCCAGCAGCTCTGCCCTCCGGGACAGGCTCAACTTC.